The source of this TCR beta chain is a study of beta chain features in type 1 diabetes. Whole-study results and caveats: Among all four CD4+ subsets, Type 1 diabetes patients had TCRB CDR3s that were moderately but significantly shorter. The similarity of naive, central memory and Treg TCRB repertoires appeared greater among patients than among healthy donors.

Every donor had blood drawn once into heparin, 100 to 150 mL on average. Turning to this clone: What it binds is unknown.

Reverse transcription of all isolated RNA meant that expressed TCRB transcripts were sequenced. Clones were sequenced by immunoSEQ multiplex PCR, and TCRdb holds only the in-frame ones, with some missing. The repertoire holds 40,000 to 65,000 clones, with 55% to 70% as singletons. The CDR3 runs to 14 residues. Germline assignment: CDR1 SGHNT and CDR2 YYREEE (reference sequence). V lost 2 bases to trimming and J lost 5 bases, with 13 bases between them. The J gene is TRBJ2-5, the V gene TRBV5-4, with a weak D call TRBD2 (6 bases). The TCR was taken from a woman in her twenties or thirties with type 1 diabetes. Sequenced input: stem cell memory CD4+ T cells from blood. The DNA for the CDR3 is TGTGCCAGCAGCTTCTCGGGAGCTGGGGAGACCCAGTACTTC. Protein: CASSFSGAGETQYF.